This is a list of T cell receptor beta chains from one sample in a study of cytomegalovirus exposure and HLA in healthy donors. Here immunoSEQ multiplex PCR was the method, and the copy in TCRdb shows in-frame clones only, minus some. The sample lists approximately 160,000 clones, about 82% seen once, with 1% in the top ten. Sequenced material: PBMCs. These receptors were collected from a woman aged 50 to 60 in good health and CMV-seropositive. The CDR3 runs from the conserved cysteine through the conserved F or W. The order of the fields is J gene, clone size, D gene, V gene, CDR3 DNA, CDR3 protein. D genes are given only for firm matches. Expanded clones are given a class, and other clones once, few, many or no size at all.

j_call: TRBJ2-7
clone_size: -
d_call: TRBD2
v_call: TRBV5-6
cdr3_nt: TGTGCCAGCAGCTTCGGACTAGCGGAGACCTACGAGCAGTACTTC
cdr3_aa: CASSFGLAETYEQYF

j_call: TRBJ1-1
clone_size: -
d_call: -
v_call: TRBV19
cdr3_nt: TGTGCCAGTAGTTCCTGGGGGGGTGAAGCTTTCTTT
cdr3_aa: CASSSWGGEAFF

j_call: TRBJ2-2
clone_size: -
d_call: TRBD2
v_call: TRBV5-1
cdr3_nt: TGCGCCAGCAGCATAGGGACTAGCGGGAACACCGGGGAGCTGTTTTTT
cdr3_aa: CASSIGTSGNTGELFF

j_call: TRBJ2-7
clone_size: -
d_call: TRBD2
v_call: TRBV11-1
cdr3_nt: TGTGCCAGCAGCTTTACGGGGGGCTACGAGCAGTACTTC
cdr3_aa: CASSFTGGYEQYF

j_call: TRBJ1-6
clone_size: -
d_call: -
v_call: TRBV6-1
cdr3_nt: TGTGCCAGCAGGGAGACAGCGAATTCACCCCTCCACTTT
cdr3_aa: CASRETANSPLHF

j_call: TRBJ2-1
clone_size: -
d_call: TRBD1
v_call: TRBV4-3
cdr3_nt: TGCGCCAGCAGCCAGGATTACTCAGGGGGCTTCTCCTACAATGAGCAGTTCTTC
cdr3_aa: CASSQDYSGGFSYNEQFF

j_call: TRBJ2-3
clone_size: -
d_call: TRBD1
v_call: TRBV11-3
cdr3_nt: TGTGCCAGCAGCCATCGACAGGGGAGGACAGATACGCAGTATTTT
cdr3_aa: CASSHRQGRTDTQYF

j_call: TRBJ2-7
clone_size: -
d_call: TRBD2
v_call: TRBV5-1
cdr3_nt: TGCGCCAGCAGCTCAGCGGGGAGCTCCTACGAGCAGTACTTC
cdr3_aa: CASSSAGSSYEQYF

j_call: TRBJ2-7
clone_size: few
d_call: -
v_call: TRBV5-1
cdr3_nt: TGCGCCAGCAGCTTGGCACAGTCGACGAGCGGCTCCGAGCAGTACTTC
cdr3_aa: CASSLAQSTSGSEQYF

j_call: TRBJ2-7
clone_size: -
d_call: TRBD2
v_call: TRBV15
cdr3_nt: TGTGCCACCAGCAGAGATAGCGGGGCCTACGAGCAGTACTTC
cdr3_aa: CATSRDSGAYEQYF

j_call: TRBJ2-7
clone_size: once
d_call: -
v_call: TRBV2
cdr3_nt: TGTGCCAGCAGTGTACGACAAAGCTCCTACGAGCAGTACTTC
cdr3_aa: CASSVRQSSYEQYF

j_call: TRBJ2-5
clone_size: -
d_call: -
v_call: TRBV9
cdr3_nt: TGTGCCAGCAGCCCGACGGGGGAGAAGGGGGAGACCCAGTACTTC
cdr3_aa: CASSPTGEKGETQYF

j_call: TRBJ1-5
clone_size: -
d_call: -
v_call: TRBV19
cdr3_nt: TGTGCCAGTAGTTTGGGGCGAGGAGGCAATCAGCCCCAGCATTTT
cdr3_aa: CASSLGRGGNQPQHF

j_call: TRBJ1-2
clone_size: -
d_call: TRBD1
v_call: TRBV7-7
cdr3_nt: TGTGCTAGCAGCTTAGACCTCCTGCCAGGGGGATATGGCTACACCTTC
cdr3_aa: CASSLDLLPGGYGYTF

j_call: TRBJ2-7
clone_size: -
d_call: -
v_call: TRBV18
cdr3_nt: TGTGCCAGCTCACCACGGGCAGGGTGGAACTACGAGCAGTACTTC
cdr3_aa: CASSPRAGWNYEQYF

j_call: TRBJ1-1
clone_size: -
d_call: TRBD1
v_call: TRBV7-8
cdr3_nt: TGTGCCAGCAGCTTTTATCTCGACAGGGGCACTGAAGCTTTCTTT
cdr3_aa: CASSFYLDRGTEAFF

j_call: TRBJ1-2
clone_size: few
d_call: TRBD1
v_call: TRBV19
cdr3_nt: TGTGCCAGCCTACAGGGGGCCTATGGCTACACCTTC
cdr3_aa: CASLQGAYGYTF

j_call: TRBJ2-1
clone_size: -
d_call: TRBD2
v_call: TRBV14
cdr3_nt: TGTGCCAGCAGCCAAACTCGGAGCGGGAGGGGCGATGAGCAGTTCTTC
cdr3_aa: CASSQTRSGRGDEQFF